A single sample gave rise to the 19 T cell receptor beta chains below, sequenced in a study of T cell repertoires in cytomegalovirus infection. TCRdb re-analysed the reads in MiXCR, keeping a single row per CDR3 protein. Among around 280,000 distinct CDR3 sequences listed, roughly an eighth were seen once. Sequencing input: PBMCs. Every receptor here comes from a human donor in good health (CMV status not recorded). Some clones in this sample may be carry-over from other donors' samples.

In its sample, this clonotype was seen a few times. This chain links TRBV18 with TRBJ1-4, with a weak D call TRBD1 (5 bases). Trimming removed 4 bases at V and 1 base at J, with 19 bases between. The length of the CDR3 is 18 residues. The germline V gene encodes CDR1 KGHSH and CDR2 LQKENI. The CDR3 DNA sequence: TGTGCCAGCTCACGAGAAGTTATCGGGGGAGTAACTAATGAAAAACTGTTTTTT. It is translated as CASSREVIGGVTNEKLFF.

In its sample, this clonotype was seen a few times. The chain employs TRBV6-6 and TRBJ2-7; D gene unclear. This CDR3 is built from 12 residues. V lost 4 bases, J lost 6 bases, and 10 bases lay in between. Germline V gene sequence: CDR1 MNHNY, CDR2 SVGAGI (reference sequence). The CDR3 sequence: CASSSGIGEQYF. Written as DNA, the CDR3 is TGTGCCAGCAGTTCCGGTATCGGCGAGCAGTACTTC.

In its sample, this clonotype was seen a few times. The chain couples TRBV19 to TRBJ2-1, with 7 bases matching TRBD1. The CDR3 runs 14 residues. Germline V CDR1 and CDR2: LNHDA, SQIVND (reference sequence). Unmatched junction bases numbered 3, after V lost 6 bases and J lost 1 base. CDR3 DNA: TGTGCCAGTAGGGAGACAGGGTCCTACAATGAGCAGTTCTTC. As protein: CASRETGSYNEQFF.

This sequence joins TRBV7-9 and TRBJ1-4, with D possibly matching TRBD1 (6 bases). CDR1 is SEHNR, CDR2 FQNEAQ, per germline (reference sequence). Trimming shortened V by 5 bases and J by 7 bases, and 17 bases separated the two germline ends. The CDR3 has 15 amino acids. The CDR3 DNA sequence: TGTGCCAGCAGCGGGGGGCAGGGCCAAGGTGAAAAACTGTTTTTT. Protein sequence: CASSGGQGQGEKLFF.

In this sample, this clonotype turned up a few times. V and J are TRBV6-5 and TRBJ2-1; tentative D call: TRBD2 (5 bases). V dropped 5 bases and J dropped 9 bases, with 11 bases sitting between them. CDR3 length: 12 residues. Germline lookup yields CDR1 MNHEY and CDR2 SVGAGI. This CDR3 is CASSRSGGEQFF. DNA of the CDR3: TGTGCCAGCAGTCGGAGCGGAGGTGAGCAGTTCTTC.

This clonotype was counted many times. The gene calls are TRBV12-3 or TRBV12-4 and TRBJ1-5; 9 bases map to TRBD1. J gave up 6 bases and V 5 bases, and 8 bases lay outside the gene matches. There are 15 residues in the CDR3. The CDR3 sequence is CASSPATTGGQPQHF. CDR3 in DNA: TGTGCCAGCAGTCCTGCCACGACAGGGGGTCAGCCCCAGCATTTT.

The V call is TRBV2, the J call TRBJ2-7; 10 positions match TRBD1. Germline-derived CDR1 and CDR2 are SNHLY and FYNNEI. Trimming cost V 5 bases and J 2 bases; bases outside gene matches: 3. The CDR3 loop spans 14 amino acids. The CDR3 DNA follows: TGTGCCAGCAGTACGGACAGGGGGACCTACGAGCAGTACTTC. Its protein product is CASSTDRGTYEQYF.

The chain joins TRBV29-1 to TRBJ1-5, with TRBD1 as a possible D gene (6 bases). Per germline, CDR1 SQVTM and CDR2 ANQGSEA. This CDR3 has 13 amino acids. Trimming took off 8 bases at V and 2 bases at J, with 13 bases between the two ends. Here the CDR3 reads CSFTGTGNQPQHF. DNA of the CDR3: TGCAGCTTTACAGGGACGGGCAATCAGCCCCAGCATTTT.

The chain combines TRBV10-2 with TRBJ1-1; D unclear. The CDR3 sequence is 11 residues long. Germline CDR1 WSHSY, CDR2 SAAADI. V lost 10 bases and J 5 bases, leaving 11 bases between the germline ends. DNA of the CDR3: TGCGCCACCGACTCGGGTACTGAAGCTTTCTTT. Amino acids: CATDSGTEAFF.

There are many counts of this clonotype. The rearrangement uses TRBV7-2 and TRBJ2-1, with 7 bases aligning to TRBD2. Germline lookup yields CDR1 SGHTA and CDR2 FQGNSA. Trimming took 2 bases from V and 1 from J; bases not matched to a gene: 2. This CDR3 is 15 amino acids long. The CDR3 loop reads CASSLTRESYNEQFF. DNA for the CDR3: TGTGCCAGCAGCTTAACGCGGGAGTCCTACAATGAGCAGTTCTTC. Full variable domain (outside the CDR3, taken from reference TRBV7-2 and TRBJ2-1): GAGVSQSPSNKVTEKGKDVELRCDPISGHTALYWYRQSLGQGLEFLIYFQGNSAPDKSGLPSDRFSAERTGGSVSTLTIQRTQQEDSAVYLCASSLTRESYNEQFFGPGTRLTVL.

This clonotype was detected many times. The chain recombines TRBV6-1 with TRBJ1-5, with a possible D match to TRBD1 (5 bases). Germline CDR1 MNHNS, CDR2 SASEGT. Trimming shortened V by 5 bases and J by 1 base, and 15 bases separated the two germline ends. The CDR3 loop spans 16 amino acids. The CDR3 DNA sequence: TGTGCCAGCAGTCATACGGGACTTCTGAGCAATCAGCCCCAGCATTTT. Amino acids: CASSHTGLLSNQPQHF.

This clonotype was recorded at least ten times. The chain combines TRBV28 with TRBJ1-2; no reliable D call. Germline V gene lookup returns CDR1 MDHEN and CDR2 SYDVKM. The CDR3 has 15 amino acids. Trimming removed 3 bases from V and 0 bases from J, with 11 bases in between. The CDR3, as DNA: TGTGCCAGCAGTTTCAGAGGCAGAGCTAACTATGGCTACACCTTC. Protein product: CASSFRGRANYGYTF.

This clonotype was seen more than once but under ten times. The CDR3 sequence is CASSLLGERPQETQYF. The CDR3 DNA is TGTGCCAGCAGCCTTCTCGGGGAGAGGCCCCAAGAGACCCAGTACTTC. The chain uses TRBV28 and TRBJ2-5; possibly TRBD2 for D (5 bases). Trimming removed 6 bases at V and 1 base at J, with 18 bases between. The CDR3 length is 16 residues. The germline gives CDR1 MDHEN, CDR2 SYDVKM.

This clonotype has at least ten counts. The chain is built from TRBV6-2 or TRBV6-3 and TRBJ2-1; 11 bases line up with TRBD2. Germline CDR1 MNHEY, CDR2 SVGEGT. Trimming at V came to 7 bases and at J to 8 bases, leaving 7 bases not matched to a gene. There are 14 residues in the CDR3. The CDR3 nucleotides are TGTGCCAGCATCAAACTAGCGGGAGATCATGAGCAGTTCTTC. Translated, it gives CASIKLAGDHEQFF.

In its sample, this clonotype was seen many times. This sequence joins TRBV27 and TRBJ1-2; 10 bases align to TRBD1. Per germline, CDR1 MNHEY and CDR2 SMNVEV (reference sequence). There are 20 residues in the CDR3. J lost 4 bases, V lost 2 bases, and 19 bases had no gene match. Here the CDR3 DNA reads TGTGCCAGCAGTTTACAGCTTCCTGGGGACAGGGGACGCCGCTTCTATGGCTACACCTTC. Translated: CASSLQLPGDRGRRFYGYTF.

The table lists this clonotype with many counts. The V call is TRBV12-3 or TRBV12-4, the J call TRBJ2-1; D could derive from TRBD1 or TRBD2 (5 bases each). The V and J ends lost 2 bases and 4 bases respectively, with 6 bases between them. The CDR3 has 13 residues. The CDR3 reads CASSLWGYNEQFF. The CDR3 DNA follows: TGTGCCAGCAGTTTATGGGGGTACAATGAGCAGTTCTTC.

This clonotype was counted only a few times. J is TRBJ2-5 and V is TRBV7-8; 12 positions match TRBD2. Germline-derived CDR1 and CDR2 are SGHVS and FQNEAQ. The CDR3 covers 15 residues. Trimming cost V 5 bases and J 7 bases; bases outside gene matches: 8. The CDR3 sequence: CASSQGLAGPGTQYF. DNA for the CDR3: TGTGCCAGCAGCCAGGGACTAGCGGGCCCGGGGACCCAGTACTTC.

This clonotype was found many times. V and J are TRBV29-1 and TRBJ1-1; D might be TRBD1 (5 bases). Trimming pared 5 bases from V and 0 bases from J, leaving 13 bases between. Germline V gene lookup returns CDR1 SQVTM and CDR2 ANQGSEA. The CDR3 loop spans 14 amino acids. CDR3 DNA sequence: TGCAGCGTTCCCCGACAGACCATGAACACTGAAGCTTTCTTT. It translates to CSVPRQTMNTEAFF.

The table lists this clonotype with many counts. The chain is built from TRBV7-9 and TRBJ1-2; D may be TRBD1 (5 bases). The CDR3 extends over 13 amino acids. Germline V gives CDR1 SEHNR, CDR2 FQNEAQ (reference sequence). V dropped 8 bases and J dropped 7 bases, with 17 bases sitting between them. CDR3: CASRRDSGGGYTF. The CDR3 DNA is TGTGCCAGCCGCAGGGACTCCGGCGGTGGCTACACCTTC.